The sequence of this T cell receptor beta chain was determined in a study of HIV-infected patients and healthy controls. Germline V gene sequence: CDR1 MGHDK, CDR2 SYGVNS. The CDR3 sequence is 14 residues long. The V gene lost 2 bases and the J gene lost 5 bases, with 12 bases spanning the gap. Follow-up blood was drawn about 14 weeks, roughly three months, after antiretroviral therapy began. Whole blood was used without fractionation, so all unsorted peripheral T cells were included. Alpha and beta constant-region primers primed reverse transcription of 400 to 650 ng RNA. Each of the alpha and beta chains got its own library through chain-specific third strand synthesis with indices. TCRdb recomputed calls from the 5' RACE reads with MiXCR, one row per CDR3 protein. This repertoire shows about 15,000 distinct CDR3 sequences, 12% found once; its top ten account for 40%.

This specimen was blood, taken during antiretroviral therapy. This chain joins TRBV25-1 and TRBJ2-5; no firm D call. The origin of this receptor is an adult with HIV infection. The donor label of this sample is uncertain. The CDR3: CASSEPGIEETQYF. Here the CDR3 DNA reads TGTGCCAGCAGTGAACCAGGCATTGAGGAGACCCAGTACTTC.